Here is one T cell receptor (beta chain) with its context. Its antigen is unknown. Germline loops: CDR1 LGHNA, CDR2 YNFKEQ. Trimming removed 1 base at V and 3 bases at J, with 16 bases between. The length of the CDR3 is 16 residues. The entry originates in a study of T cell responses to AZD1222 COVID-19 vaccine. Study-level points and caveats: Just a handful of AZD1222 recipients tested seropositive at baseline.

Measured with immunoSEQ multiplex PCR; TCRdb has only the in-frame clones, and not every one. Of about 140,000 clones in the sample, roughly 92% were seen once. The chain recombines TRBV4-2 with TRBJ2-7; D not resolved. The source is an adult in good health. Sequenced material: peripheral blood, taken on day 0 of AZD1222 vaccination. The chain's CDR3 is CASSQGTSSGHYEQYF. DNA for the CDR3: TGTGCCAGCAGCCAAGGAACCAGCTCTGGGCACTACGAGCAGTACTTC.